The 13 T cell receptor beta chains listed next were all sequenced from one sample in a study of regulatory T cells in long-lasting Graves disease (dated by TCRdb to the early 2020s). The method behind the library was multiplex PCR. The run used an Illumina HiSeq 4000. TCR beta libraries were built with iRepertoire HTBI primers and Arm-PCR amplification of CDR3 regions. TCRdb trimmed the raw reads at Q25, called clones with MiXCR and kept productive beta chains. Rows matching on CDR3 protein sequence are summarized as one entry with the most common DNA and genes. The sample data list about 540,000 distinct CDR3 sequences, and approximately 12% of these were observed just once. The ten most abundant clones make up under 10% of the sample. Sample time point, as interpreted from the label and publication: newly diagnosed GD, antithyroid drugs for less than 3 months. For both TCR sequencing and RNA sequencing, RNA was extracted from PBMCs using TRIzol.

These records were also assigned to another study, of T cells in Graves' hyperthyroidism and ophthalmopathy.

The specimen was peripheral blood mononuclear cells (PBMCs), collected at new diagnosis, from a patient treated with antithyroid drugs. All receptors derive from a man in his thirties or forties with Graves disease. Donor details come from another sample of the same person, matched by shared clones.

This clonotype was recorded many times. The V gene is TRBV3-1, the J gene TRBJ2-1, with a weak D call TRBD2 (6 bases). The CDR3 extends over 14 amino acids. V lost 8 bases and J lost 0, with 11 bases in between. Germline CDR1 is LGHDT and CDR2 is YNNKEL (reference sequence). CDR3 protein: CASGGLDSYNEQFF. CDR3 DNA: TGTGCCAGCGGGGGACTCGACTCCTACAATGAGCAGTTCTTC.

This clonotype appeared many times. The V call is TRBV12-3 or TRBV12-4, the J call TRBJ2-1, with D possibly TRBD1 on 6 matching bases. Trimming took 5 bases from V and 6 from J, leaving 17 bases between them. This CDR3 region has 15 residues. Here the CDR3 reads CASSPAQGAFNEQFF. CDR3 sequence (DNA): TGTGCCAGCAGTCCCGCACAGGGAGCCTTCAATGAGCAGTTCTTC.

This clonotype was recorded a few times. The chain links TRBV11-2 to TRBJ2-7; 8 bases are a match to TRBD2. V was pared by 7 bases and J by 1 base, with 6 bases of the junction left unmatched. The CDR3 totals 14 residues. Germline CDR1 and CDR2: SGHAT and FQNNGV. The CDR3 here is CASKREYSSYEQYF. CDR3 DNA sequence: TGTGCCAGCAAGCGGGAGTACTCGTCCTACGAGCAGTACTTC. The complete variable domain, with remaining parts taken from reference TRBV11-2 and TRBJ2-7, reads EAGVAQSPRYKIIEKRQSVAFWCNPISGHATLYWYQQILGQGPKLLIQFQNNGVVDDSQLPKDRFSAERLKGVDSTLKIQPAKLEDSAVYLCASKREYSSYEQYFGPGTRLTVT.

V is TRBV30 and J is TRBJ2-2; D is perhaps TRBD1 (7 bases). Germline V lookup: CDR1 GTSNPN, CDR2 SVGIG (reference sequence). There are 13 residues in the CDR3. The germline V and J ends were trimmed by 5 bases and 5 bases, with 12 bases remaining between them. In nucleotides, the CDR3 is TGTGCCTGGTCAGGGGGGAGGACCGGGGAGCTGTTTTTT. Encoded protein: CAWSGGRTGELFF.

There are many counts of this clonotype. The chain has TRBV5-1 and TRBJ1-1, with no clear D. The CDR3 sequence is 14 residues long. V was cut by 0 bases and J by 4 bases, with 10 bases left in between. Germline CDR1 is SGHRS and CDR2 is YFSETQ. In DNA form, the CDR3 reads TGCGCCAGCAGCTTGGCCCCCGGGTCCACTGAAGCTTTCTTT. This encodes CASSLAPGSTEAFF. The full variable domain, with the rest looked up from reference TRBV5-1 and TRBJ1-1, is KAGVTQTPRYLIKTRGQQVTLSCSPISGHRSVSWYQQTPGQGLQFLFEYFSETQRNKGNFPGRFSGRQFSNSRSEMNVSTLELGDSALYLCASSLAPGSTEAFFGQGTRLTVV.

The V and J genes are TRBV24-1 and TRBJ2-7; possibly TRBD2 for D (6 bases). Trimming removed 4 bases at V and 1 base at J, with 10 bases between. This CDR3 spans 14 amino acids. CDR1 and CDR2 from the germline V gene are KGHDR and SFDVKD. The CDR3 here is CATSDPGTSYEQYF. In nucleotides, the CDR3 is TGTGCCACCAGTGACCCCGGGACTTCCTACGAGCAGTACTTC.

This clonotype was seen many times. This sequence joins TRBV7-2 and TRBJ2-1, with D tentatively TRBD2 (6 bases). Per the germline V gene, CDR1 is SGHTA and CDR2 is FQGNSA. V was trimmed by 7 bases and J by 8 bases, leaving 21 bases between them. The CDR3 is 15 residues long. In DNA, the CDR3 is TGTGCCAGCACTTCTAGCGCTAAACTAGGGGATGAGCAGTTCTTC. This codes for CASTSSAKLGDEQFF.

This clonotype was seen ten or more times. The chain recombines TRBV28 with TRBJ2-4, with TRBD1 matching over 11 bases. V was clipped by 9 bases and J by 9 bases; unmatched bases: 4. Looked up from germline, CDR1 is MDHEN and CDR2 is SYDVKM. CDR3 size: 12 residues. CDR3 DNA: TGTGCCAGTGGGACAGGGGGATTCATTCAGTACTTC. This codes for CASGTGGFIQYF.

This clonotype showed up many times. The rearrangement links TRBV28 to TRBJ2-3; D remains unclear. Trimming removed 5 bases from V and 9 bases from J, with 18 bases in between. The CDR3 extends over 14 amino acids. The V gene's germline CDR1 is MDHEN and CDR2 SYDVKM. DNA of the CDR3: TGTGCCAGCAGTCTTACACAGAGAACTAAGACGCAGTATTTT. This codes for CASSLTQRTKTQYF.

The CDR3 DNA sequence: TGCGCCAGCAGCTTGGATTCGGGGGGAGACTACAATGAGCAGTTCTTC. It codes for CASSLDSGGDYNEQFF. This chain links TRBV5-1 with TRBJ2-1; 7 bases agree with TRBD2. The germline gives CDR1 SGHRS, CDR2 YFSETQ. The V segment lost 0 bases and the J segment 3 bases; nucleotides outside the gene matches: 6. The CDR3 length is 16 residues. The whole variable domain, filled in from reference TRBV5-1 and TRBJ2-1, reads KAGVTQTPRYLIKTRGQQVTLSCSPISGHRSVSWYQQTPGQGLQFLFEYFSETQRNKGNFPGRFSGRQFSNSRSEMNVSTLELGDSALYLCASSLDSGGDYNEQFFGPGTRLTVL.

This clonotype was picked up many times. The rearrangement joins TRBV7-8 to TRBJ2-7; D gene unclear. V was trimmed by 2 bases and J by 4 bases, leaving 3 bases between them. Germline V gene data show CDR1 as SGHVS and CDR2 as FQNEAQ. The CDR3 is 11 amino acids. The CDR3 reads CASSLRYEQYF. Written as DNA, the CDR3 is TGTGCCAGCAGCTTACGATACGAGCAGTACTTC.

This clonotype was observed at least ten times. The chain combines TRBV5-1 with TRBJ2-7; tentatively, D is TRBD1 (6 bases). V dropped 1 base and J dropped 5 bases, with 13 bases sitting between them. The CDR3 loop spans 14 amino acids. Per germline, CDR1 SGHRS and CDR2 YFSETQ. CDR3 protein: CASSLLNRADEQYF. The CDR3 DNA follows: TGCGCCAGCAGCTTGCTGAACAGGGCGGACGAGCAGTACTTC.

This clonotype was detected ten times or more. The rearrangement uses TRBV27 and TRBJ2-1; 14 nucleotides align to TRBD2. The CDR3 runs 16 residues. Trimming cost V 2 bases and J 7 bases; bases outside gene matches: 4. Germline CDR1 and CDR2: MNHEY and SMNVEV (reference sequence). The chain's CDR3 is CASSLPGTSGGNEQFF. The CDR3 DNA follows: TGTGCCAGCAGTTTACCGGGGACTAGCGGGGGTAATGAGCAGTTCTTC.